This TCR beta chain was retrieved from a study of patients and donors after allogeneic stem cell transplantation. One entry per CDR3 protein results from TCRdb running MiXCR on the RT-PCR reads. The table shows roughly 960,000 distinct CDR3 sequences, with over 15% occurring only once. This clonotype was recorded a few times. This CDR3 is built from 15 residues. Germline-derived CDR1 and CDR2 are LGHNA and YSLEER. V lost 0 bases to trimming and J lost 6 bases, with 13 bases between them. The clonotype originates from a human donor who was either an allogeneic HSCT recipient or a stem cell or donor lymphocyte infusion donor (not recorded which). It is not recorded whose cells these are; they may come from a transplant donor. The rearrangement links TRBV4-3 to TRBJ2-3; D may match TRBD1 or TRBD2 (5 bases each). Sequencing was done on a sample of blood, either unsorted or a sorted T cell fraction (not recorded which). The CDR3: CASSQEGFGGDTQYF. The CDR3 DNA sequence: TGCGCCAGCAGCCAAGAAGGCTTTGGGGGTGATACGCAGTATTTT.